The 25 T cell receptor beta chains below all came from one sample that was sequenced in a study of blood T cell repertoires in COVID-19. TCRdb's table, derived via immunoSEQ multiplex PCR, lists solely in-frame clones and lacks some. The repertoire has some 220,000 clones, 75% to 85% of them found once; the top ten carry less than 6.5%. Sample: peripheral blood. The receptors shown here come from a man aged 45 to 65 with COVID-19, enrolled during active disease.

This clone was found a few times. The rearrangement joins TRBV3-1 (or the pseudogene TRBV3-2) to TRBJ1-4, with D uncertain. Germline V gene data show CDR1 as LGHDT and CDR2 as YNNKEL (reference sequence). This CDR3 is 12 amino acids long. Trimming removed 1 base from V and 8 bases from J, with 5 bases in between. The CDR3 DNA reads TGTGCCAGCAGCCAAGTTAGCGAAAAACTGTTTTTT. It is translated as CASSQVSEKLFF.

This clone was observed once. The chain links TRBV3-1 (or the pseudogene TRBV3-2) to TRBJ2-4; D is possibly TRBD1 (5 bases). This CDR3 has 15 amino acids. CDR1 is LGHDT, CDR2 YNNKEL, per germline (reference sequence). V lost 0 bases to trimming and J lost 3 bases, with 9 bases between them. As DNA, the CDR3 is TGTGCCAGCAGCCAAGATTGGACATTCAAAAACATTCAGTACTTC. It yields the protein CASSQDWTFKNIQYF.

The chain combines TRBV2 with TRBJ2-7, with 9 positions matching TRBD1. V shed 7 bases and J 7 bases; nucleotides not matched to a gene: 11. The CDR3 runs 14 residues. The germline gives CDR1 SNHLY, CDR2 FYNNEI. CDR3 nucleotide sequence: TGTGCCAGCACGGTGGGACAGGGTTCCAGGGAGCAGTACTTC. Encoded protein: CASTVGQGSREQYF. Looking up the rest from reference TRBV2 and TRBJ2-7 gives the full variable domain: EPEVTQTPSHQVTQMGQEVILRCVPISNHLYFYWYRQILGQKVEFLVSFYNNEISEKSEIFDDQFSVERPDGSNFTLKIRSTKLEDSAMYFCASTVGQGSREQYFGPGTRLTVT.

The rearrangement joins TRBV3-1 (or the pseudogene TRBV3-2) to TRBJ2-2; no clear D. With 2 bases removed from V and 1 base from J, the gap between germline ends came to 11 bases. Germline V gene data show CDR1 as LGHDT and CDR2 as YNNKEL (reference sequence). The CDR3 runs to 16 residues. CDR3 nucleotides: TGTGCCAGCAGCCAACGTATCTTCCGGAACACCGGGGAGCTGTTTTTT. Amino acid sequence: CASSQRIFRNTGELFF.

Details on this clone: The same CDR3 arises from other DNA sequences in this sample as well. The chain employs TRBV5-1 and TRBJ2-5, with D maybe TRBD1 (7 bases). Germline values: CDR1 SGHRS, CDR2 YFSETQ. The CDR3 runs to 15 residues. The V gene lost 3 bases and the J gene lost 1 base, with 13 bases spanning the gap. The CDR3 coding sequence is TGCGCCAGCAGCTGGGGGGCAGGGGGCCAAGAGACCCAGTACTTC. Translated, it gives CASSWGAGGQETQYF.

The CDR3 protein is CASRPTSGGLETQYF. The CDR3 region has the DNA TGTGCCAGCAGGCCGACTAGCGGGGGGCTCGAGACCCAGTACTTC. The gene calls are TRBV11-2 and TRBJ2-5, with 13 nucleotides matching TRBD2. Germline trimming cut 6 bases from V and 5 bases from J; bases unmatched to any gene: 6. This CDR3 region has 15 residues. Germline V CDR1 and CDR2: SGHAT, FQNNGV.

The V and J genes are TRBV7-8 and TRBJ2-1, with 7 bases that match TRBD2. The CDR3 consists of 16 residues. From germline, CDR1 is SGHVS and CDR2 FQNEAQ. The ends lost 4 bases at V and 1 base at J; junction bases unmatched: 7. The CDR3 bases are TGTGCCAGCAGCTCCCCCAGCGGGGCGTCCTACAATGAGCAGTTCTTC. Amino acids: CASSSPSGASYNEQFF.

This rearrangement joins TRBV4-1 to TRBJ1-5, with a possible D match to TRBD1 (6 bases). The germline CDR1 and CDR2 sequences are MGHRA and YSYEKL. Trimming removed 1 base from V and 6 bases from J, with 13 bases in between. This CDR3 spans 15 amino acids. The CDR3 spells CASSQVPGVAQPQHF. For the CDR3, the DNA is TGCGCCAGCAGCCAAGTTCCAGGGGTGGCTCAGCCCCAGCATTTT.

This rearrangement joins TRBV5-1 to TRBJ2-1; no definite D call. This CDR3 is 13 amino acids long. The germline V gene encodes CDR1 SGHRS and CDR2 YFSETQ. V was cut by 3 bases and J by 9 bases, with 13 bases left in between. For the CDR3, the DNA is TGCGCCAGCAGCTCTTACACGCCTGCTGAGCAGTTCTTC. Protein product: CASSSYTPAEQFF.

The chain recombines TRBV29-1 with TRBJ1-1; D is unresolved. This CDR3 region has 10 residues. The ends were cut back, 5 bases at V and 7 bases at J, with 8 bases in the middle. Germline V gene sequence: CDR1 SQVTM, CDR2 ANQGSEA. The CDR3 DNA is TGCAGCGTTCGAGGGTATGAAGCTTTCTTT. Its translation: CSVRGYEAFF.

This clone has only one observation. This rearrangement joins TRBV5-1 to TRBJ1-1, with D tentatively TRBD1 (6 bases). The V gene's germline CDR1 is SGHRS and CDR2 YFSETQ. V shed 5 bases and J shed 4 bases, with 15 bases lying between them. The CDR3 covers 14 residues. CDR3 region: CASSQGQKFTEAFF. CDR3 DNA sequence: TGCGCCAGCAGTCAGGGGCAAAAGTTCACTGAAGCTTTCTTT.

J is TRBJ1-1 and V is TRBV5-6; maybe TRBD1 (5 bases). Per germline, CDR1 SGHDT and CDR2 YYEEEE. This CDR3 comprises 17 residues. The germline V and J ends were trimmed by 2 bases and 1 base, with 18 bases remaining between them. The CDR3 sequence is CASSFRPGDYRNTEAFF. CDR3 nucleotides: TGTGCCAGCAGCTTCCGACCGGGGGATTACAGGAACACTGAAGCTTTCTTT.

The chain couples TRBV2 to TRBJ1-2, with TRBD1 as a possible D gene (6 bases). The germline gives CDR1 SNHLY, CDR2 FYNNEI. V lost 9 bases and J 0 bases, leaving 11 bases between the germline ends. This CDR3 region has 13 residues. In nucleotides, the CDR3 is TGTGCCAGGAGGGACACTACTAACTATGGCTACACCTTC. Its translation: CARRDTTNYGYTF.

The chain carries TRBV9 and TRBJ1-3, with D perhaps matching TRBD1 (6 bases). The germline gives CDR1 SGDLS, CDR2 YYNGEE. V lost 0 bases and J 2 bases, leaving 12 bases between the germline ends. The CDR3 extends over 16 amino acids. CDR3 sequence: CASSVGGGMTGNTIYF. For the CDR3, the DNA is TGTGCCAGCAGCGTAGGAGGGGGAATGACTGGAAACACCATATATTTT.

Concerning this clone itself: The sample holds other DNA sequences that translate to the same CDR3. This rearrangement joins TRBV9 to TRBJ2-7; D call uncertain. V lost 0 bases, J lost 0 bases, and 7 bases lay in between. The CDR3 is 14 amino acids. The germline gives CDR1 SGDLS, CDR2 YYNGEE. CDR3 DNA: TGTGCCAGCAGCGTAGGAGATAGCTCCTACGAGCAGTACTTC. Translated: CASSVGDSSYEQYF.

The rearrangement links TRBV19 to TRBJ2-4, with 10 bases aligning to TRBD1. CDR1 is LNHDA and CDR2 is SQIVND in the germline V gene (reference sequence). With V trimmed by 5 bases and J by 1 base, 5 bases remained unmatched. The CDR3 is 16 amino acids. The CDR3 loop is CASSSGQGIAKNIQYF. CDR3 sequence (DNA): TGTGCCAGTAGTTCGGGACAGGGGATTGCCAAAAACATTCAGTACTTC. The full variable domain, completed using reference TRBV19 and TRBJ2-4, is DGGITQSPKYLFRKEGQNVTLSCEQNLNHDAMYWYRQDPGQGLRLIYYSQIVNDFQKGDIAEGYSVSREKKESFPLTVTSAQKNPTAFYLCASSSGQGIAKNIQYFGAGTRLSVL.

The chain is built from TRBV10-3 and TRBJ1-5, with a possible D match to TRBD1 (5 bases). The length of the CDR3 is 15 residues. CDR1 is ENHRY and CDR2 is SYGVKD in the germline V gene. V dropped 3 bases and J dropped 0 bases, with 9 bases sitting between them. For the CDR3, the DNA is TGTGCCATCAGTGACGGGACTTATAGCAATCAGCCCCAGCATTTT. Translated, it gives CAISDGTYSNQPQHF.

The chain uses TRBV5-1 and TRBJ2-5; the D gene is possibly TRBD1 (5 bases). The V end lost 0 bases, the J end lost 3 bases, and 6 bases lay between the germline ends. The CDR3 has 13 residues. Germline lookup yields CDR1 SGHRS and CDR2 YFSETQ. CDR3 amino acids: CASSLVGEETQYF. The CDR3 DNA is TGCGCCAGCAGCTTGGTAGGGGAAGAGACCCAGTACTTC. The whole variable domain, filled in from reference TRBV5-1 and TRBJ2-5, reads KAGVTQTPRYLIKTRGQQVTLSCSPISGHRSVSWYQQTPGQGLQFLFEYFSETQRNKGNFPGRFSGRQFSNSRSEMNVSTLELGDSALYLCASSLVGEETQYFGPGTRLLVL.

V usage is TRBV5-4 and J usage is TRBJ1-2; D is undetermined. CDR3 size: 14 residues. The germline V gene has CDR1 SGHNT and CDR2 YYREEE (reference sequence). V was trimmed by 2 bases and J by 8 bases, leaving 16 bases between them. The CDR3 is CASSLTDEAGGYTF. The CDR3 bases are TGTGCCAGCAGCTTAACGGATGAGGCGGGAGGCTACACCTTC.

The chain joins TRBV9 to TRBJ2-5, with 9 nucleotides matching TRBD2. CDR1 and CDR2 from the germline V gene are SGDLS and YYNGEE. CDR3 size: 15 residues. V was pared by 1 base and J by 2 bases, with 3 bases of the junction left unmatched. The CDR3 region has the DNA TGTGCCAGCAGCGTAAGCGGGGGGTGGCAAGAGACCCAGTACTTC. Translating gives CASSVSGGWQETQYF. Combining the CDR3 with reference TRBV9 and TRBJ2-5 gives the whole variable domain DSGVTQTPKHLITATGQRVTLRCSPRSGDLSVYWYQQSLDQGLQFLIQYYNGEERAKGNILERFSAQQFPDLHSELNLSSLELGDSALYFCASSVSGGWQETQYFGPGTRLLVL.

This chain uses TRBV5-5 with TRBJ2-7; D is possibly TRBD1 (5 bases). CDR1 is SGHKS, CDR2 YYEKEE, per germline (reference sequence). This CDR3 is built from 15 residues. The germline V and J ends were trimmed by 4 bases and 0 bases, with 14 bases remaining between them. The DNA for the CDR3 is TGTGCCAGCAGCCCCCTAGACAGACTCTCCTACGAGCAGTACTTC. Translating gives CASSPLDRLSYEQYF.

CDR3 amino acids: CASSLDRGQYF. DNA for the CDR3: TGTGCCAGCTCCCTGGACAGGGGGCAGTATTTT. The chain couples TRBV7-9 to TRBJ2-3; the match to TRBD1 covers 9 bases. The CDR3 sequence is 11 residues long. In germline, CDR1 is SEHNR, CDR2 FQNEAQ (reference sequence). J lost 11 bases, V lost 8 bases, and 5 bases had no gene match.

The sample holds a few counts of this clone. The chain employs TRBV13 and TRBJ2-5, with 14 bases aligning to TRBD2. The V gene's germline CDR1 is PRHDT and CDR2 FYEKMQ (reference sequence). This CDR3 region has 18 residues. V lost 6 bases and J lost 1; bases outside the gene matches: 10. As DNA, the CDR3 is TGTGCCAGCAGTACCGACCTCGGGACTAGCGGGGGCCAAGAGACCCAGTACTTC. This sequence encodes CASSTDLGTSGGQETQYF.

This sequence joins TRBV6-5 and TRBJ2-7; 7 bases align to TRBD1. With 5 bases clipped from V and 7 bases from J, the junction kept 14 bases outside the gene matches. This CDR3 has 15 residues. Germline CDR1 is MNHEY and CDR2 is SVGAGI. CDR3 nucleotides: TGTGCCAGCAGTACAACAACTAACAGGGGTTGGGAGCAGTACTTC. This translates into CASSTTTNRGWEQYF.

By share, this clone ranks as medium-sized. This rearrangement joins TRBV7-9 to TRBJ2-1; D unclear. The V gene's germline CDR1 is SEHNR and CDR2 FQNEAQ (reference sequence). Between the trimmed V and J ends, which lost 8 bases and 0 bases, there was a span of 14 bases. CDR3 size: 15 residues. The CDR3 region is CASADSLRSYNEQFF. The DNA for the CDR3 is TGTGCCAGCGCCGACTCACTCCGCTCCTACAATGAGCAGTTCTTC.